This TCR beta chain was obtained from a study of vaccination effects on CD4 cells after COVID-19. On the study more broadly: Vaccine administered to participants consisted of two doses of either BNT162b2 or mRNA-1273. Study results and limitations: Marked clonal contraction was seen in infection- and vaccine-induced clones late after vaccination.

The CDR3 spans 13 residues. Trimming took off 10 bases at V and 7 bases at J, with 19 bases between the two ends. Germline V gene data show CDR1 as LNHDA and CDR2 as SQIVND (reference sequence). CD4+ T cells specific for antigen were expanded with viral peptide pools by the ViraFEST assay before sequencing. The culture ran for approximately 11 days before CD4+ T cells were isolated. Every well got over 1.5 million PBMC, which were grown with about 9.9 IU/ml IL-2 and around 10 ug/ml peptides. Clones were read by immunoSEQ multiplex PCR, and TCRdb kept only the in-frame ones, dropping some. The sample yields tens of thousands of clones, approximately 81% seen once. Details on this clone: The target antigen is unknown.

The rearrangement joins TRBV19 to TRBJ1-1; tentatively, D is TRBD1 (5 bases). The source was CD4+ T cells from PBMCs cultured with HCoV-229E spike peptides, collected before COVID-19 vaccination. This clonotype originated in a human donor who received a COVID-19 vaccine. The CDR3 DNA reads TGTGCCATCCGGTCCGGGACGGAAAATGAAGCTTTCTTT. Translated: CAIRSGTENEAFF. Drawing the rest from reference TRBV19 and TRBJ1-1, the complete variable domain is DGGITQSPKYLFRKEGQNVTLSCEQNLNHDAMYWYRQDPGQGLRLIYYSQIVNDFQKGDIAEGYSVSREKKESFPLTVTSAQKNPTAFYLCAIRSGTENEAFFGQGTRLTVV.